Included here is one T cell receptor beta chain sequence, with context. Living in about two dozen US areas, the participants were between roughly 18 and 89 years of age. Researchers sorted participants into cohorts using their self-reported clinical history. This record comes from a study of blood T cell repertoires in COVID-19. Across the whole study: Sources were T cells, B-cell-depleted T cells, or PBMCs; the material itself was cDNA or gDNA.

In the original processing: Estimates of nucleated cell counts were drawn from the amplification of reference gene primers. Profiling relied on immunoSEQ multiplex PCR, and the TCRdb table lists in-frame clones only, not all of them. The DNA was the basis for D and trimming; V, J and clone size are from that table. The sample lists almost 400,000 clones; around 92% were seen once. Sequenced input: PBMCs or T cells enriched from blood (not recorded which). This TCR came from a woman in her 30s who had recovered from COVID-19.

CDR3 DNA sequence: TGTGCCAGCAGCTTCGGGGATACGCAGTATTTT. This encodes CASSFGDTQYF. V is TRBV7-2 and J is TRBJ2-3, with D unclear. Germline V gives CDR1 SGHTA, CDR2 FQGNSA. CDR3 length equals 11 residues. The V end was cut by 3 bases, the J end by 6 bases, with 4 bases between.